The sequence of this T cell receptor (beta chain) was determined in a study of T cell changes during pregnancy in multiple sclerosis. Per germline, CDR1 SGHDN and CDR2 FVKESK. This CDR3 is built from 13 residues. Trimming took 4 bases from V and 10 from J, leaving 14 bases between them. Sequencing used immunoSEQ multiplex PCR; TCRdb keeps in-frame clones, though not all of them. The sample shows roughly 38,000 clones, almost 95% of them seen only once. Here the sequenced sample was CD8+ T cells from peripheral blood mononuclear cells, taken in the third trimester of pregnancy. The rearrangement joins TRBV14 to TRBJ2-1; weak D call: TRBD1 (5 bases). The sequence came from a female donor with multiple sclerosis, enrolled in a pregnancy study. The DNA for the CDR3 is TGTGCCAGCAGCCCCACGCCCGCAGGGGAGCAGTTCTTC. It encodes CASSPTPAGEQFF.